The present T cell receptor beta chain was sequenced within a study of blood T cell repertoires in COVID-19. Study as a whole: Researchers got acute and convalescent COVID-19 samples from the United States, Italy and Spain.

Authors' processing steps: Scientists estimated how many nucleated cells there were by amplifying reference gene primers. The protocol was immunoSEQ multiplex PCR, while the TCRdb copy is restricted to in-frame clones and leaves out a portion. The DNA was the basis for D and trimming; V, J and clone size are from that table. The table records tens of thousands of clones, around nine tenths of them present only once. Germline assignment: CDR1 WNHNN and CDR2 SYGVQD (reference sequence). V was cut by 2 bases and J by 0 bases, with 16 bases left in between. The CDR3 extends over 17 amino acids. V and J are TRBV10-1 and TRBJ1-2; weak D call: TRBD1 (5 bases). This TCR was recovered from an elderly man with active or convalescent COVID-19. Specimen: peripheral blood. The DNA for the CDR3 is TGCGCCAGCAGTGAGGGCCAGGGCCCTTACCCTAACTATGGCTACACCTTC. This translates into CASSEGQGPYPNYGYTF.